One sample yielded the 10 T cell receptor beta chains listed below, sequenced in a study of blood T cell repertoires in COVID-19. Profiling relied on immunoSEQ multiplex PCR, and the TCRdb table lists in-frame clones only, not all of them. The sample shows about 150,000 clones, roughly 87% of them seen only once. Sequenced input: PBMCs or T cells enriched from blood (not recorded which). These receptors originate from a middle-aged woman who had been exposed to COVID-19.

In DNA, the CDR3 is TGTGCTAGTGGTCCGCCCGGGACAGGGGATCAGCCCCAGCATTTT. Residues: CASGPPGTGDQPQHF. The V gene is TRBV12-5, the J gene TRBJ1-5; 10 bases agree with TRBD1. V was clipped by 5 bases and J by 5 bases; unmatched bases: 6. CDR3 size: 15 residues. Germline lookup yields CDR1 LGHNT and CDR2 FRNRAP.

The chain couples TRBV29-1 to TRBJ2-7; 7 bases are a match to TRBD1. The CDR3 totals 14 residues. CDR1 is SQVTM and CDR2 is ANQGSEA in the germline V gene. Trimming cost V 2 bases and J 2 bases; bases outside gene matches: 6. The CDR3 bases are TGCAGCGTTGAAACGGACAGGCCCACCTACGAGCAGTACTTC. It translates to CSVETDRPTYEQYF.

The V call is TRBV28, the J call TRBJ1-5, with a weak D call TRBD1 (6 bases). CDR1 MDHEN and CDR2 SYDVKM come from the germline V gene. V was clipped by 6 bases and J by 4 bases, with 16 bases between them. This CDR3 region has 15 residues. In DNA form, the CDR3 reads TGTGCCAGCAGACCCAACAGGGTTCGAAATCAGCCCCAGCATTTT. Protein sequence: CASRPNRVRNQPQHF. Based on the CDR3 plus reference TRBV28 and TRBJ1-5, the full variable domain is DVKVTQSSRYLVKRTGEKVFLECVQDMDHENMFWYRQDPGLGLRLIYFSYDVKMKEKGDIPEGYSVSREKKERFSLILESASTNQTSMYLCASRPNRVRNQPQHFGDGTRLSIL.

The V call is TRBV28, the J call TRBJ2-6, with D possibly TRBD1 on 5 matching bases. From germline, CDR1 is MDHEN and CDR2 SYDVKM. V was pared by 6 bases and J by 4 bases, with 22 bases between. The CDR3 contains 18 residues. CDR3 in DNA: TGTGCCAGCAGACCCAGTAGGGGCAGGGAAGCCGGGGCCAACGTCCTGACTTTC. Translating it yields CASRPSRGREAGANVLTF.

The genes are TRBV11-3 and TRBJ1-1; D uncertain. V was shortened by 1 base and J by 3 bases, with 6 bases between the two germline ends. CDR1 is SGHNT, CDR2 YENEEA, per germline. This CDR3 spans 13 amino acids. CDR3: CASSLVSDTEAFF. CDR3 sequence (DNA): TGTGCCAGCAGCTTAGTCAGTGACACTGAAGCTTTCTTT. The full variable domain, with the rest looked up from reference TRBV11-3 and TRBJ1-1, is EAGVVQSPRYKIIEKKQPVAFWCNPISGHNTLYWYLQNLGQGPELLIRYENEEAVDDSQLPKDRFSAERLKGVDSTLKIQPAELGDSAVYLCASSLVSDTEAFFGQGTRLTVV.

A single count supports this clone. The chain joins TRBV27 to TRBJ2-5, with a possible D match to TRBD2 (7 bases). The V gene lost 10 bases and the J gene lost 5 bases, with 20 bases spanning the gap. CDR1 MNHEY and CDR2 SMNVEV come from the germline V gene (reference sequence). The length of the CDR3 is 14 residues. The CDR3 DNA sequence: TGTGCCACCCGGGGGGCAGGGACTGGGGAGACCCAGTACTTC. This encodes CATRGAGTGETQYF.

The chain joins TRBV5-1 to TRBJ1-1; D is possibly TRBD1 (6 bases). Germline assignment: CDR1 SGHRS and CDR2 YFSETQ. V was clipped by 0 bases and J by 6 bases, with 24 bases between them. The CDR3 runs 18 residues. The CDR3 is CASSLALSGGAIVSEAFF. The CDR3 DNA sequence: TGCGCCAGCAGCTTGGCGCTTTCCGGGGGGGCAATTGTATCTGAAGCTTTCTTT.

The genes are TRBV7-2 and TRBJ2-1; D uncertain. CDR3 length: 13 amino acids. Trimming pared 1 base from V and 10 bases from J, leaving 11 bases between. CDR1 and CDR2 (germline): SGHTA, FQGNSA. Written as DNA, the CDR3 is TGTGCCAGCAGCTTAGGGTCGCAGAGGGAGCAGTTCTTC. This sequence encodes CASSLGSQREQFF.

This clone was recorded only once. J is TRBJ2-1 and V is TRBV29-1; a possible D gene is TRBD2 (6 bases). V lost 1 base and J 1 base, leaving 8 bases between the germline ends. CDR1 is SQVTM and CDR2 is ANQGSEA in the germline V gene. This CDR3 region has 14 residues. CDR3 DNA: TGCAGCGTTGAAGGTAGCGGTTCCTACAATGAGCAGTTCTTC. It specifies CSVEGSGSYNEQFF.

The rearrangement joins TRBV29-1 to TRBJ2-7; the match to TRBD2 covers 7 bases. CDR1 is SQVTM and CDR2 is ANQGSEA in the germline V gene. The CDR3 loop spans 14 amino acids. J was trimmed by 2 bases and V by 6 bases; bases with no gene match: 10. CDR3 coding DNA: TGCAGCGTAAACGGGGGGTTGGACCCCTACGAGCAGTACTTC. It specifies CSVNGGLDPYEQYF.